This entry lists 5 T cell receptor beta chains sequenced from one sample in a study of control samples from healthy donors and cancer patients. The data were produced by immunoSEQ multiplex PCR, yet TCRdb's version contains in-frame clones alone and is incomplete. The sample carries roughly 150,000 clones, 85% to 90% recorded once. The sequenced sample consisted of blood. Source of these receptors: a man aged 18 to 30 in good health.

This clone is a singleton in its sample. The chain uses TRBV6-5 and TRBJ2-3, with D hard to call. The CDR3 has 14 amino acids. Germline V gene lookup returns CDR1 MNHEY and CDR2 SVGAGI. V was cut by 0 bases and J by 7 bases, with 11 bases left in between. The CDR3 sequence: CASSYSTLQHTQYF. In DNA, the CDR3 is TGTGCCAGCAGTTACTCGACCCTTCAACATACGCAGTATTTT.

This clone occurred once. The rearrangement uses TRBV5-1 and TRBJ2-5; 10 positions agree with TRBD2. V shed 4 bases and J 5 bases; nucleotides not matched to a gene: 14. CDR3 length equals 17 residues. Germline V gene lookup returns CDR1 SGHRS and CDR2 YFSETQ. CDR3 sequence: CASSGRTSGALRETQYF. The CDR3 nucleotides are TGCGCCAGCAGCGGGCGTACTAGCGGGGCGTTACGGGAGACCCAGTACTTC.

V usage is TRBV7-9 and J usage is TRBJ1-3; 7 positions match TRBD1. The CDR3 sequence is 15 residues long. V shed 6 bases and J 1 base; nucleotides not matched to a gene: 6. The germline gives CDR1 SEHNR, CDR2 FQNEAQ (reference sequence). The CDR3 coding sequence is TGTGCCAGCAGTGGAAGGGGGCTATCTGGAAACACCATATATTTT. Encoded protein: CASSGRGLSGNTIYF.

The chain uses TRBV7-2 and TRBJ2-7; D is unclear. This CDR3 is built from 14 residues. CDR1 and CDR2 (germline): SGHTA, FQGNSA. The germline V and J ends were trimmed by 1 base and 5 bases, with 12 bases remaining between them. In nucleotides, the CDR3 is TGTGCCAGCAGCTTAGGGATCCCTGGCAACGAGCAGTACTTC. Protein: CASSLGIPGNEQYF.

This clone showed up just once. The J gene is TRBJ1-5, the V gene TRBV30, with no clear D. Germline-derived CDR1 and CDR2 are GTSNPN and SVGIG (reference sequence). Trimming left V 3 bases short and J 5 bases short, with 14 bases between. The CDR3 runs to 14 residues. CDR3 DNA: TGTGCCTGGAGCGCTAGGGTGTTGGATCAGCCCCAGCATTTT. Its translation: CAWSARVLDQPQHF.